The clone carrying this T cell receptor (beta chain) was seen repeatedly, ten times or more. The V and J ends lost 1 base and 2 bases respectively, with 18 bases between them. The CDR3 is 17 residues long. Germline V lookup: CDR1 LNHNV, CDR2 YYDKDF (reference sequence). This sample is drawn from a study of breast tumors, draining lymph nodes, adjacent tissues. Each CDR3 protein is one row after TCRdb ran MiXCR on the multiplex PCR reads. The table lists 60,000 to 65,000 distinct CDR3 sequences, less than 75% of them singletons. The chain links TRBV15 to TRBJ2-7; TRBD1 is a possible D gene (6 bases). What was sequenced was breast tumor tissue. This receptor was obtained from a female donor with breast cancer. Some clones in this sample may be carry-over from other donors' samples. The CDR3 nucleotides read TGTGCCACCAGCAGAGTAGTGGATCGAGGGACACCCTACGAGCAGTACTTC. Its protein product is CATSRVVDRGTPYEQYF.